The clone carrying this TCR beta chain showed up just once. Generated by immunoSEQ multiplex PCR, the TCRdb table keeps only in-frame clones and is missing some. The sample lists 97,000 or so clones, roughly 88% occurring once. This specimen belongs to a study of T cell responses to AZD1222 COVID-19 vaccine. The CDR3 is made up of 13 amino acids. Germline-derived CDR1 and CDR2 are SQVTM and ANQGSEA. Trimming left V 6 bases short and J 9 bases short, with 18 bases between. The sample in question was peripheral blood, obtained on day 0 of AZD1222 vaccination. The chain joins TRBV29-1 to TRBJ2-1; tentative D call: TRBD2 (5 bases). This TCR came from an adult in good health. CDR3 region: CSVYGVGGLEQFF. The DNA for the CDR3 is TGCAGCGTGTACGGGGTAGGCGGTCTTGAGCAGTTCTTC.